A single sample gave rise to the 18 T cell receptor beta chains below, sequenced in a study of cytomegalovirus exposure and HLA in healthy donors. The PCR contained 60 Vbeta and 13 Jbeta primers. Libraries were prepared by immunoSEQ multiplex PCR; TCRdb keeps only in-frame clonotypes and omits some of them. The sample consists of approximately 130,000 clones, about 10% of them appearing once. Sequenced: PBMCs. These receptors were obtained from a woman aged 40 to 50 in good health and CMV-seropositive.

V is TRBV4-2 and J is TRBJ1-4; 8 nucleotides match TRBD1. V trimming: 3 bases; J trimming: 7 bases; junction bases outside the gene matches: 10. The CDR3 covers 16 residues. Looked up from germline, CDR1 is LGHNA and CDR2 is YNFKEQ. The CDR3, as DNA: TGTGCCAGCAGCCACGACACAGGGGGAGAAGGTGAAAAACTGTTTTTT. Amino acid sequence: CASSHDTGGEGEKLFF.

Concerning this clone itself: One junction end disagrees with the germline gene, perhaps due to a read error. The chain has TRBV4-1 and TRBJ2-7; maybe TRBD1 (5 bases). The V gene's germline CDR1 is MGHRA and CDR2 YSYEKL. The CDR3 runs to 14 residues. DNA of the CDR3: TGCGCCAGCAGACAAGTTGCAGGGATCTACGAGCAGTACTTC. It yields the protein CASRQVAGIYEQYF.

This rearrangement joins TRBV5-5 to TRBJ2-1, with 9 bases lining up with TRBD2. Per germline, CDR1 SGHKS and CDR2 YYEKEE (reference sequence). CDR3 length equals 16 residues. V dropped 4 bases and J dropped 13; count of bases not matched to a gene: 18. The CDR3 DNA follows: TGTGCCAGCAGCCCGCATAGGACTGAGCGGGGGGTTCTCCAGTTCTTC. Its translation: CASSPHRTERGVLQFF.

The rearrangement uses TRBV11-3 and TRBJ2-2, with D unclear. Germline V CDR1 and CDR2: SGHNT, YENEEA. Trimming shortened V by 1 base and J by 3 bases, and 3 bases separated the two germline ends. This CDR3 is built from 13 residues. The CDR3 loop is CASSLAHTGELFF. CDR3 DNA: TGTGCCAGCAGCTTAGCTCACACCGGGGAGCTGTTTTTT.

This clone occurred a few times. Other DNA sequences in the sample encode the same CDR3. The rearrangement joins TRBV27 to TRBJ2-7, with D possibly matching TRBD1 (5 bases). This CDR3 contains 13 residues. The germline CDR1 and CDR2 sequences are MNHEY and SMNVEV (reference sequence). The V end was cut by 6 bases, the J end by 4 bases, with 13 bases between. CDR3 protein: CASSYRQHYEQYF. The CDR3 DNA reads TGTGCCAGCAGCTATCGACAGCATTACGAGCAGTACTTC.

The chain uses TRBV4-3 and TRBJ2-3; 7 bases fit TRBD2. The CDR3 sequence is 16 residues long. J was trimmed by 2 bases and V by 1 base; bases with no gene match: 6. The germline gives CDR1 LGHNA, CDR2 YSLEER. The CDR3 sequence: CASSQAGGAFTDTQYF. In DNA, the CDR3 is TGCGCCAGCAGCCAAGCGGGGGGTGCCTTCACAGATACGCAGTATTTT.

This clone has a handful of counts. V is TRBV7-2 and J is TRBJ1-2; TRBD1 matches at 9 bases. Germline V gene sequence: CDR1 SGHTA, CDR2 FQGNSA. V dropped 2 bases and J dropped 4; count of bases not matched to a gene: 8. The CDR3 covers 16 residues. The CDR3 bases are TGTGCCAGCAGCTTAACCTTGGGACAGGGCCCCTATGGCTACACCTTC. Encoded protein: CASSLTLGQGPYGYTF.

The CDR3 is CASSVGRGELFF. CDR3 nucleotides: TGTGCCAGCAGCGTAGGCAGGGGGGAGCTGTTTTTT. This sequence joins TRBV9 and TRBJ2-2; no reliable D call. CDR1 and CDR2 from the germline V gene are SGDLS and YYNGEE. V lost 0 bases and J lost 8, with 5 bases in between. The CDR3 contains 12 residues. Filled out from reference TRBV9 and TRBJ2-2, the complete variable domain reads DSGVTQTPKHLITATGQRVTLRCSPRSGDLSVYWYQQSLDQGLQFLIQYYNGEERAKGNILERFSAQQFPDLHSELNLSSLELGDSALYFCASSVGRGELFFGEGSRLTVL.

A few counts support this clone. The genes are TRBV2 and TRBJ1-2; D is undetermined. CDR1 is SNHLY, CDR2 FYNNEI, per germline. The CDR3 extends over 14 amino acids. Trimming removed 6 bases from V and 8 bases from J, with 19 bases in between. CDR3 sequence: CASRSGEGRWGYTF. In nucleotides, the CDR3 is TGTGCCAGCAGAAGTGGGGAGGGCCGCTGGGGCTACACCTTC.

This sequence joins TRBV19 and TRBJ2-5, with 7 bases that match TRBD2. The V gene's germline CDR1 is LNHDA and CDR2 SQIVND (reference sequence). Trimming at V came to 8 bases and at J to 4 bases, leaving 13 bases not matched to a gene. CDR3 length: 15 amino acids. CDR3 nucleotides: TGTGCCAGTGGCGGGAGACTAGCCTCTGGAGAGACCCAGTACTTC. Translated: CASGGRLASGETQYF.

The genes are TRBV7-9 and TRBJ1-2; a weak D match, TRBD1 (6 bases). CDR3 length equals 14 residues. Trimming cost V 5 bases and J 5 bases, with 15 bases left between them. CDR1 SEHNR and CDR2 FQNEAQ come from the germline V gene (reference sequence). CDR3 nucleotide sequence: TGTGCCAGCAGCGCAGGGGAGGGCCTATATGGCTACACCTTC. Translation: CASSAGEGLYGYTF. The full variable domain, its missing parts supplied by reference TRBV7-9 and TRBJ1-2, is DTGVSQNPRHKITKRGQNVTFRCDPISEHNRLYWYRQTLGQGPEFLTYFQNEAQLEKSRLLSDRFSAERPKGSFSTLEIQRTEQGDSAMYLCASSAGEGLYGYTFGSGTRLTVV.

This clone was seen only a few times. The V and J genes are TRBV4-1 and TRBJ1-2; possibly TRBD1 for D (6 bases). The ends were cut back, 2 bases at V and 3 bases at J, with 16 bases in the middle. Germline V lookup: CDR1 MGHRA, CDR2 YSYEKL. This CDR3 is 16 amino acids long. Here the CDR3 reads CASSQMDRGSHYGYTF. For the CDR3, the DNA is TGCGCCAGCAGCCAAATGGACAGAGGGAGCCACTATGGCTACACCTTC.

This clone was seen a handful of times. V gene TRBV6-5 combines with J gene TRBJ1-5, with 8 positions matching TRBD1. Per the germline V gene, CDR1 is MNHEY and CDR2 is SVGAGI. The CDR3 has 15 residues. Trimming took 7 bases from V and 4 from J; bases not matched to a gene: 9. CDR3 in amino acids: CASTPYRGTNQPQHF. CDR3 DNA: TGTGCCAGCACCCCGTACAGGGGGACGAATCAGCCCCAGCATTTT.

The V gene is TRBV5-1, the J gene TRBJ2-5, with D possibly being TRBD1 (6 bases). TRBJ2-7 matches the DNA end more closely, so the J call is doubtful. Germline CDR1 and CDR2: SGHRS and YFSETQ. The CDR3 sequence is 12 residues long. This chain's CDR3 is CASSVQGYEQYF. CDR3 in DNA: TGCGCCAGCAGCGTGCAGGGGTACGAGCAGTACTTC.

As regards this clone: Other DNA sequences in this specimen translate into the identical CDR3. The chain employs TRBV7-9 and TRBJ2-2, with D possibly matching TRBD2 (6 bases). The CDR3 runs 15 residues. The germline V gene has CDR1 SEHNR and CDR2 FQNEAQ (reference sequence). V dropped 0 bases and J dropped 2 bases, with 7 bases sitting between them. The CDR3 region is CASSLAGGNTGELFF. Here the CDR3 DNA reads TGTGCCAGCAGCTTAGCGGGGGGTAACACCGGGGAGCTGTTTTTT.

In its sample, this clone was seen a few times. V usage is TRBV27 and J usage is TRBJ2-1; TRBD1 matches at 8 bases. This CDR3 region has 16 residues. Per germline, CDR1 MNHEY and CDR2 SMNVEV (reference sequence). V lost 5 bases and J lost 5; bases outside the gene matches: 11. The chain's CDR3 is CASSPSTGEEDNEQFF. In DNA form, the CDR3 reads TGTGCCAGCAGTCCCTCGACAGGGGAGGAGGACAATGAGCAGTTCTTC.

This clone appeared a few times. The CDR3 nucleotides read TGTGCCAGCAGCCCTGGACTAGCAGGTAATGAGCAGTTCTTC. Its protein product is CASSPGLAGNEQFF. The chain recombines TRBV7-2 with TRBJ2-1, with 8 nucleotides matching TRBD2. The CDR3 has 14 residues. The V gene end was trimmed by 5 bases and the J gene end by 7 bases; junction bases not matched to a gene: 7. Germline-derived CDR1 and CDR2 are SGHTA and FQGNSA.

On this clone itself: One end of the junction is discordant with germline, which a read error may explain. This chain connects TRBV27 to TRBJ2-7; D might be TRBD1 (6 bases). CDR3 length equals 14 residues. Germline CDR1 is MNHEY and CDR2 is SMNVEV (reference sequence). CDR3 DNA: TGTGCCAGCAGTTTTCACGACAGGCCCTACGCGCAGTACTTC. This codes for CASSFHDRPYAQYF.